Described below is a single T cell receptor (beta chain) sequence and its context. The antigen remains unidentified. The PCR was carried out with 60 Vbeta primers and 13 Jbeta primers. Data came from immunoSEQ multiplex PCR; TCRdb stores just in-frame clones and leaves some out. The table has approximately 150,000 clones, roughly three quarters seen once. These data come from a study of cytomegalovirus exposure and HLA in healthy donors. Looking at the study overall: Most genotyped donors, 75% to 85% of some 400, had Caucasian-associated genetic ancestry.

Whole-study findings and limits: Segments of the TCR beta V type were, in most cases, productive about 87% or about 30% of the time in an earlier analysis. A missense variant in DCLRE1C was later tied to TCR beta V- and J-gene trimming.

The sequenced material came from PBMCs. The TCR comes from a woman aged 60-70 years in good health and CMV-seronegative.

The CDR3 nucleotides read TGTGCCAGCAGTTTATCGTATTGGACTAGCGGGAGGATAGGCAATGAGCAGTTCTTC. Translating gives CASSLSYWTSGRIGNEQFF. The genes are TRBV28 and TRBJ2-1, with 14 bases matching TRBD2. After removal of 1 base from V and 6 bases from J, the junction contained 11 bases not matched to a gene. Germline V gene lookup returns CDR1 MDHEN and CDR2 SYDVKM. The CDR3 has 19 residues.